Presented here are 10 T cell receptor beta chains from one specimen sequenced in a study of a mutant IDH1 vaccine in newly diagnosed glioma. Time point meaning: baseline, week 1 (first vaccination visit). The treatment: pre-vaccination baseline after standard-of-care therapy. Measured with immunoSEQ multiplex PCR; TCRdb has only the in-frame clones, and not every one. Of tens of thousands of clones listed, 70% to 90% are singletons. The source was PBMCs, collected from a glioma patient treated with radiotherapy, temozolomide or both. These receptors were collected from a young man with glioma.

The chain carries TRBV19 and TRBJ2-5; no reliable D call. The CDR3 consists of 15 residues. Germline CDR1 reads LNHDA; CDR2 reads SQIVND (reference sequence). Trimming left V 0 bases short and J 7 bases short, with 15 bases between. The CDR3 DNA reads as TGTGCCAGTAGTATAGATATGAAGCCGGTTGGGACCCAGTACTTC. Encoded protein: CASSIDMKPVGTQYF.

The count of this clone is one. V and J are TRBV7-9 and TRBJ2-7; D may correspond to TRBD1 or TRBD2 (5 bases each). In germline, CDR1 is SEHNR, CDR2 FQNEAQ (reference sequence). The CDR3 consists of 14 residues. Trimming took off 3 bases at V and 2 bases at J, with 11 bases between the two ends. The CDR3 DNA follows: TGTGCCAGCAGCTTTAGTGGGGGTACCTACGAGCAGTACTTC. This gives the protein CASSFSGGTYEQYF.

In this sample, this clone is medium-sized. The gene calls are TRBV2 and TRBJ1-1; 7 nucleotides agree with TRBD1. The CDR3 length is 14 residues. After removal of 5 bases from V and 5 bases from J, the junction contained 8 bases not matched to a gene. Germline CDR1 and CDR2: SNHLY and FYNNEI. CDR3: CASSPMTGRTEAFF. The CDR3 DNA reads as TGTGCCAGCAGTCCTATGACAGGGAGGACTGAAGCTTTCTTT.

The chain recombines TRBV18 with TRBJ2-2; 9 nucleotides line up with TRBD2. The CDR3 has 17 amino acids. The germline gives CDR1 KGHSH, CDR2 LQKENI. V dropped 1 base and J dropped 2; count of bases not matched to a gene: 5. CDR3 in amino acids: CASSPRIAGANTGELFF. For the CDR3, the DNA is TGTGCCAGCTCACCACGAATAGCGGGGGCCAACACCGGGGAGCTGTTTTTT.

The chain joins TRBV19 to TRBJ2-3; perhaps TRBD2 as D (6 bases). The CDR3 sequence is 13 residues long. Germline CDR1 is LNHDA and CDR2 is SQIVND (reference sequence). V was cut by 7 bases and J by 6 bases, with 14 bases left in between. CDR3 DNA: TGTGCCAGTACGGGAGAGTTTCGTGATACGCAGTATTTT. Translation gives CASTGEFRDTQYF.

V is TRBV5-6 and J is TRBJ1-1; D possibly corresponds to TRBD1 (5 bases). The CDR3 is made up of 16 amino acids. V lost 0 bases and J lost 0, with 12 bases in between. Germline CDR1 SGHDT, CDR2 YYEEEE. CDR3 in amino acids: CASSLAKGVVNTEAFF. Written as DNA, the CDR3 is TGTGCCAGCAGCTTGGCCAAAGGGGTGGTGAACACTGAAGCTTTCTTT.

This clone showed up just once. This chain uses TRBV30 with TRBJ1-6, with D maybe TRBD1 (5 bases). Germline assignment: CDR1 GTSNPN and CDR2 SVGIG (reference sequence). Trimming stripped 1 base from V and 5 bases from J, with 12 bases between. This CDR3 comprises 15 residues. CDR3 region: CAWSEGTANNSPLHF. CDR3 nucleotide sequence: TGTGCCTGGAGTGAAGGGACCGCCAATAATTCACCCCTCCACTTT.

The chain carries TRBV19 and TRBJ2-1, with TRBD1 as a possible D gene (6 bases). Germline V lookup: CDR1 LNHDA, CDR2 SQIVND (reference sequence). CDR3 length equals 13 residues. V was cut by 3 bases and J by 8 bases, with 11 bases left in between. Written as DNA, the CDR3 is TGTGCCAGTAGTATTTCAGGGGTTGATGAGCAGTTCTTC. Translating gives CASSISGVDEQFF.

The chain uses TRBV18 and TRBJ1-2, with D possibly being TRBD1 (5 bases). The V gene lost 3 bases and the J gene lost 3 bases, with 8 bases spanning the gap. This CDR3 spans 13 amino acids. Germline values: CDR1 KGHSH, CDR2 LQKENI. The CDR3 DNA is TGTGCCAGCTCACCTACAGGAGACTATGGCTACACCTTC. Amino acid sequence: CASSPTGDYGYTF.

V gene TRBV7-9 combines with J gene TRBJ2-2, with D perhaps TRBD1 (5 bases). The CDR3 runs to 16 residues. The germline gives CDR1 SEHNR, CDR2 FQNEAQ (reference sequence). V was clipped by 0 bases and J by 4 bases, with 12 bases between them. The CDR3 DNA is TGTGCCAGCAGCTTAGCGCGTGGGGCACCCACCGGGGAGCTGTTTTTT. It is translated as CASSLARGAPTGELFF.